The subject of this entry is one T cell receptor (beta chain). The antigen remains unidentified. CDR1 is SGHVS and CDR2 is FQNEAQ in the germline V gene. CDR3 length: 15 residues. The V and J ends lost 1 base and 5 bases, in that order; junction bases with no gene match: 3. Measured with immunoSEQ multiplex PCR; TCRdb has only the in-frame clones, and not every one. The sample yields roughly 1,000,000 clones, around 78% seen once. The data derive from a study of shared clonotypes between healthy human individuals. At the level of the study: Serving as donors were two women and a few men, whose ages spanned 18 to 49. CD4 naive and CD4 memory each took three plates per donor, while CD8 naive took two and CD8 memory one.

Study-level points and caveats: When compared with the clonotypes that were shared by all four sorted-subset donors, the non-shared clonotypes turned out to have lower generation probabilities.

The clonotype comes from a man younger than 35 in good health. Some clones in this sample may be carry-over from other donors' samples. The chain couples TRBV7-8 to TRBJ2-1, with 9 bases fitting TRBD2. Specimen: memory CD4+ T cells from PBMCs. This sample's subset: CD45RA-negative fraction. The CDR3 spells CASSLGGRGNNEQFF. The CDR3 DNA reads TGTGCCAGCAGCTTAGGCGGGAGGGGTAACAATGAGCAGTTCTTC.